The rows below give T cell receptor beta chains drawn from one sample of a study of cytomegalovirus exposure and HLA in healthy donors. Here immunoSEQ multiplex PCR was the method, and the copy in TCRdb shows in-frame clones only, minus some. Counted here are approximately 140,000 clones, approximately 80% occurring once; the ten biggest clones make up around 1.2%. The sequencing sample was made of PBMCs. The receptors originated from a girl aged 2 to 9 in good health and CMV-seronegative. Each CDR3 is given with its conserved first and last residue. The D gene is left open where the match is weak. Not all rows give a size; the values are once, few, many and, for expanded clones, a class.

d_gene	abundance	v_gene	len	j_gene	CDR3aa	CDR3nt
NA	NA	TRBV27	13	TRBJ2-5	CASSARQGETQYF	TGTGCCAGCAGTGCCCGACAAGGAGAGACCCAGTACTTC
NA	NA	TRBV4-3	16	TRBJ1-2	CASSQMGNDGGYGYTF	TGCGCCAGCAGCCAAATGGGCAATGATGGAGGGTATGGCTACACCTTC
TRBD1	NA	TRBV23-1	18	TRBJ1-6	CASSQSRTGDFDNSPLHF	TGCGCCAGCAGTCAATCGCGGACAGGGGATTTCGATAATTCACCCCTCCACTTT
NA	NA	TRBV5-1	16	TRBJ2-1	CASRSGLFSSYNEQFF	TGCGCCAGCAGATCGGGACTCTTTAGCTCCTACAATGAGCAGTTCTTC
NA	NA	TRBV5-1	15	TRBJ2-7	CASSLGGTVTYEQYF	TGCGCCAGCAGTCTTGGGGGGACAGTCACCTACGAGCAGTACTTC
TRBD1	few	TRBV5-1	15	TRBJ2-3	CASRLGTGGGDTQYF	TGCGCCAGCAGATTGGGTACAGGGGGAGGAGATACGCAGTATTTT
TRBD1	NA	TRBV5-1	16	TRBJ1-6	CASSSGQGGNNSPLHF	TGCGCCAGCAGCTCCGGACAGGGTGGGAATAATTCACCCCTCCACTTT
TRBD2	NA	TRBV6-5	15	TRBJ2-6	CASSWEGTGANVLTF	TGTGCCAGCAGTTGGGAGGGGACCGGGGCCAACGTCCTGACTTTC
NA	NA	TRBV9	16	TRBJ2-2	CASSVPPDSATGELFF	TGTGCCAGCAGCGTTCCACCGGATTCAGCGACCGGGGAGCTGTTTTTT
NA	NA	TRBV5-4	11	TRBJ2-7	CASSNYYEQYF	TGTGCCAGCAGCAATTACTACGAGCAGTACTTC
NA	NA	TRBV7-9	15	TRBJ2-7	CASSELEGQIYEQYF	TGTGCCAGCAGCGAGTTGGAGGGGCAGATCTACGAGCAGTACTTC
TRBD1	NA	TRBV7-3	17	TRBJ2-2	CASSLGPGQGVTGELFF	TGTGCCAGCAGCTTAGGACCGGGACAGGGGGTGACCGGGGAGCTGTTTTTT
TRBD1	NA	TRBV28	14	TRBJ2-7	CATRLQDRPFVQYF	TGTGCCACCCGTCTCCAGGACAGGCCATTTGTGCAGTACTTC
NA	NA	TRBV28	15	TRBJ2-3	CASSTGDLGSDTQYF	TGTGCCAGCAGTACGGGGGACCTAGGATCAGATACGCAGTATTTT
NA	NA	TRBV7-2	12	TRBJ1-2	CASSRDILHPFF	TGTGCCAGCAGTCGGGATATTTTACACCCCTTCTTC
NA	NA	TRBV5-1	12	TRBJ2-3	CASSSSTDTQYF	TGCGCCAGCAGTTCTTCCACAGATACGCAGTATTTT
TRBD1	NA	TRBV7-9	18	TRBJ1-1	CASSSGTGVLYTNTEAFF	TGTGCCAGCAGCTCCGGGACAGGGGTTCTTTATACGAACACTGAAGCTTTCTTT
NA	NA	TRBV7-9	13	TRBJ1-1	CASSLQGNTEAFF	TGTGCCAGCAGCCTACAGGGGAACACTGAAGCTTTCTTT
TRBD1	NA	TRBV5-4	15	TRBJ2-2	CASSRTGTNTGELFF	TGTGCCAGCAGCCGGACAGGGACGAACACCGGGGAGCTGTTTTTT
TRBD1	NA	TRBV11-2	15	TRBJ2-1	CASRSDRGRLNEQFF	TGTGCCAGCAGATCGGACAGGGGGCGCCTCAATGAGCAGTTCTTC
NA	NA	TRBV30	13	TRBJ1-4	CAWSGGSNEKLFF	TGTGCCTGGAGCGGAGGTTCTAATGAAAAACTGTTTTTT
TRBD2	NA	TRBV6-1	13	TRBJ2-4	CASSERGVGIQYF	TGTGCCAGCAGTGAACGGGGGGTGGGCATTCAGTACTTC
TRBD1	NA	TRBV29-1	11	TRBJ1-2	CSVSTGDGYTF	TGCAGCGTCTCTACAGGGGATGGCTACACCTTC
NA	few	TRBV9	11	TRBJ2-5	CASGPLASLDF	TGTGCCAGCGGACCACTAGCCAGCCTAGACTTC
NA	NA	TRBV14	16	TRBJ1-1	CASSQDLGALGTEAFF	TGTGCCAGCAGCCAAGATTTGGGGGCCCTGGGGACTGAAGCTTTCTTT
NA	once	TRBV2	15	TRBJ1-5	CAGSRLIADNQPQHF	TGTGCCGGCAGCCGATTGATCGCGGACAATCAGCCCCAGCATTTT
TRBD2	NA	TRBV6-4	15	TRBJ2-3	CASSASSGSTDTQYF	TGTGCCAGCAGTGCTTCTAGCGGGAGCACAGATACGCAGTATTTT
NA	NA	TRBV25-1	13	TRBJ2-1	CASSQQGYNEQFF	TGTGCCAGCAGCCAACAGGGCTACAATGAGCAGTTCTTC
TRBD2	NA	TRBV7-2	15	TRBJ2-7	CASSPKAGGPGEQYF	TGTGCCAGCAGCCCGAAAGCGGGAGGGCCGGGGGAGCAGTACTTC
TRBD1	NA	TRBV18	15	TRBJ1-2	CASSPTTGGSYGYTF	TGTGCCAGCTCACCGACGACAGGGGGCAGCTATGGCTACACCTTC
NA	NA	TRBV27	14	TRBJ1-2	CASSLTGGYYGYTF	TGTGCCAGCAGTTTAACAGGAGGGTACTATGGCTACACCTTC
NA	few	TRBV13	13	TRBJ2-7	CASSLRVPHEQYF	TGTGCCAGCAGCCTCAGGGTTCCCCACGAGCAGTACTTC
TRBD1	NA	TRBV30	13	TRBJ2-5	CAWTPRGRETQYF	TGTGCCTGGACTCCCAGGGGGCGAGAGACCCAGTACTTC
TRBD1	NA	TRBV9	17	TRBJ1-4	CASSPRGGDRANEKLFF	TGTGCCAGCAGCCCTCGGGGGGGAGACAGGGCTAATGAAAAACTGTTTTTT